This T cell receptor (beta chain) was recorded in a study of shared clonotypes between healthy human individuals. All donors qualified as healthy HIV-negative adults and had experienced no recent acute infections or vaccinations. General study results and limits: Owing to a small donor count, the genetic and exposure-history diversity represented was limited. Sharing across four donors was highest in naive CD4 (about 5%) and lowest in memory CD8 (approximately 0.4%).

In the authors' workflow: Junction-only immunoSEQ sequences carried no quality scores, so filtering differed. Assay used: immunoSEQ multiplex PCR; TCRdb lists only in-frame clones, some missing. That table is the source of V, J and clone size, and D and trimming were worked out from the DNA. This table holds over 2 million clones, about 90% found once. As for this clone: Its target is not known.

The V and J ends lost 3 bases and 8 bases, in that order; junction bases with no gene match: 6. CDR1 and CDR2 (germline): KGHSH, LQKENI. The CDR3 has 13 amino acids. This sequence originates from a man aged 18 to 29 in good health. Some clones in this sample may be carry-over from other donors' samples. The rearrangement links TRBV18 to TRBJ1-2; TRBD1 matches at 7 bases. Sequenced sample: naive CD4+ T cells from PBMCs. Subset reported: CD45RA+ positively selected. This CDR3 is CASSPDRDRGYTF. CDR3 sequence (DNA): TGTGCCAGCTCACCCGACAGGGACCGCGGCTACACCTTC. Based on the CDR3 plus reference TRBV18 and TRBJ1-2, the full variable domain is NAGVMQNPRHLVRRRGQEARLRCSPMKGHSHVYWYRQLPEEGLKFMVYLQKENIIDESGMPKERFSAEFPKEGPSILRIQQVVRGDSAAYFCASSPDRDRGYTFGSGTRLTVV.